These T cell receptor beta chains were read from a single sample in a study of control samples from healthy donors and cancer patients. Sequencing was performed with immunoSEQ multiplex PCR; in TCRdb, only in-frame clones are kept and a portion is missing. The table has about 34,000 clones, about 88% seen once. The source material was PBMCs. The receptors stem from a woman between 40 and 55 years old with lung cancer. Each CDR3 is given with its conserved first and last residue. The order of the fields is J gene, V gene, CDR3 protein.

J gene: TRBJ1-1
V gene: TRBV12-5
CDR3 protein: CASGSDLQGAGAFF

J gene: TRBJ1-1
V gene: TRBV7-8
CDR3 protein: CASSLFPNTEAFF

J gene: TRBJ1-3
V gene: TRBV7-8
CDR3 protein: CASSLIGDTIYF

J gene: TRBJ2-7
V gene: TRBV7-2
CDR3 protein: CASSSAGRYEQYF

J gene: TRBJ1-1
V gene: TRBV18
CDR3 protein: CASGPPQGRGAEAFF

J gene: TRBJ2-7
V gene: TRBV11-2
CDR3 protein: CASSLIRYEQYF

J gene: TRBJ1-1
V gene: TRBV4-3
CDR3 protein: CASSLALRDTEAFF

J gene: TRBJ1-1
V gene: TRBV24-1
CDR3 protein: CATSDDINTEAFF

J gene: TRBJ2-3
V gene: TRBV6-5
CDR3 protein: CASSSRNRETQYF

J gene: TRBJ1-2
V gene: TRBV5-1
CDR3 protein: CASRVGVGYGYTF

J gene: TRBJ2-7
V gene: TRBV7-6
CDR3 protein: CASSLGESYEQYF

J gene: TRBJ2-5
V gene: TRBV28
CDR3 protein: CASSPAQEIQETQYF

J gene: TRBJ2-5
V gene: TRBV13
CDR3 protein: CASSLVPPSGIRETQYF

J gene: TRBJ2-7
V gene: TRBV5-1
CDR3 protein: CASNPGTSYEQYF

J gene: TRBJ1-3
V gene: TRBV28
CDR3 protein: CASSSQSTGGISGNTIYF

J gene: TRBJ1-6
V gene: TRBV5-6
CDR3 protein: CASSLPRTDPPLHF

J gene: TRBJ2-5
V gene: TRBV11-2
CDR3 protein: CASSLRTAAETQYF

J gene: TRBJ2-2
V gene: TRBV2
CDR3 protein: CASSVVGGAGELFF

J gene: TRBJ2-2
V gene: TRBV7-2
CDR3 protein: CASSLTGANTGELFF

J gene: TRBJ2-3
V gene: TRBV27
CDR3 protein: CASSSDREADTQYF

J gene: TRBJ1-1
V gene: TRBV5-6
CDR3 protein: CASSLRGLENTEAFF

J gene: TRBJ2-1
V gene: TRBV6-4
CDR3 protein: CASNPTGSPYNEQFF

J gene: TRBJ2-5
V gene: TRBV29-1
CDR3 protein: CSVGLQETQYF

J gene: TRBJ2-2
V gene: TRBV12-5
CDR3 protein: CASGFGREGTGELFF

J gene: TRBJ2-7
V gene: TRBV9
CDR3 protein: CASSPHRDRRYYEQYF

J gene: TRBJ1-2
V gene: TRBV24-1
CDR3 protein: CATSDGAGPNLYGYTF

J gene: TRBJ2-5
V gene: TRBV9
CDR3 protein: CASSSRDRGPKETQYF

J gene: TRBJ2-3
V gene: TRBV9
CDR3 protein: CASSVWTTDTQYF